A selection of T cell receptor beta chains follows, all from one sample in a study of blood T cell repertoires in COVID-19. The data were produced by immunoSEQ multiplex PCR, yet TCRdb's version contains in-frame clones alone and is incomplete. The table includes roughly 200,000 clones, 90% detected once. The sample comprised peripheral blood. The receptors come from a man between 45 and 60 years old with acute or convalescent COVID-19. Both conserved end residues are part of each CDR3. A D gene is named only where the DNA matches it firmly. The size of a clone is reported for some rows only, either as once, few or many, or as a class for expanded clones.

d_gene,abundance,j_gene,v_gene,CDR3aa,CDR3nt
-,-,TRBJ2-5,TRBV15,CATSRDTTGQETQYF,TGTGCCACCAGCAGAGATACTACGGGGCAAGAGACCCAGTACTTC
-,-,TRBJ1-6,TRBV5-6,CASSLDQGHNSPLHF,TGTGCCAGCAGCTTGGATCAGGGTCACAATTCACCCCTCCACTTT
TRBD1,-,TRBJ1-5,TRBV2,CASRQEPGQSYSNQPQHF,TGTGCCAGCAGACAAGAACCGGGACAGTCCTATAGCAATCAGCCCCAGCATTTT
TRBD1,-,TRBJ2-2,TRBV7-6,CASSPTGAHTGELFF,TGTGCCAGCAGCCCGACAGGGGCCCACACCGGGGAGCTGTTTTTT
TRBD2,once,TRBJ2-1,TRBV5-1,CASSLLPARLAGGLSYNEQFF,TGCGCCAGCAGCTTGCTACCTGCTCGGCTAGCGGGAGGTCTGTCCTACAATGAGCAGTTCTTC
TRBD2,-,TRBJ2-3,TRBV7-9,CASSHGTTTDTQYF,TGTGCCAGCAGCCATGGGACTACCACAGATACGCAGTATTTT
-,-,TRBJ1-5,TRBV18,CASSQGYSNQPQHF,TGTGCCAGCTCCCAGGGGTATAGCAATCAGCCCCAGCATTTT
-,-,TRBJ2-2,TRBV6-1,CASSEEGHGELFF,TGTGCCAGCAGTGAAGAGGGGCACGGGGAGCTGTTTTTT
TRBD2,-,TRBJ2-2,TRBV28,CASSFYGRARGELFF,TGTGCCAGCAGTTTCTACGGGAGGGCCCGTGGGGAGCTGTTTTTT
-,-,TRBJ2-3,TRBV4-1,CASSQDTSVAQYF,TGCGCCAGCAGCCAAGATACTAGTGTAGCGCAGTATTTT
-,-,TRBJ1-1,TRBV30,CAWSVTLGSTEAFF,TGTGCCTGGAGTGTGACTCTCGGGAGCACTGAAGCTTTCTTT
TRBD1,-,TRBJ1-6,TRBV7-7,CASSRTGPSSYNSPLHF,TGTGCCAGCAGCCGGACAGGGCCGAGCTCCTATAATTCACCCCTCCACTTT
-,-,TRBJ1-1,TRBV19,CASSIRQANTEAFF,TGTGCCAGTAGTATCCGACAGGCGAACACTGAAGCTTTCTTT
-,-,TRBJ1-1,TRBV7-3,CASRTDRNTEAFF,TGTGCCAGCAGGACAGACAGGAACACTGAAGCTTTCTTT
TRBD1,few,TRBJ1-1,TRBV18,CASSPVMGQPNTEAFF,TGTGCCAGCTCACCAGTTATGGGACAGCCGAACACTGAAGCTTTCTTT
-,-,TRBJ1-5,TRBV5-6,CASSLRWSNQPQHF,TGTGCCAGCAGCCTAAGATGGAGCAATCAGCCCCAGCATTTT
-,-,TRBJ2-1,TRBV5-1,CASSLGGIEQFF,TGCGCCAGCAGCTTGGGAGGCATTGAGCAGTTCTTC
-,-,TRBJ1-3,TRBV5-6,CASSLDRPSGNTIYF,TGTGCCAGCAGCTTGGACAGGCCCTCTGGAAACACCATATATTTT